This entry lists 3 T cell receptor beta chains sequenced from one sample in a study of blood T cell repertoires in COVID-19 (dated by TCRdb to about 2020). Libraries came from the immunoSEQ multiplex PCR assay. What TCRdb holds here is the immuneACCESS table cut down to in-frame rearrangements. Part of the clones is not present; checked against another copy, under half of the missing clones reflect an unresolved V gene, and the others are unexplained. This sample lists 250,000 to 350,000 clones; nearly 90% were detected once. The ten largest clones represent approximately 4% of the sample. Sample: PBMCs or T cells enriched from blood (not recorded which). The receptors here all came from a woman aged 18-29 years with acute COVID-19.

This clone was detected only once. CDR3 in amino acids: CASSPTLGGDSYNSPLHF. In DNA, the CDR3 is TGTGCCAGCTCACCAACCCTTGGAGGAGATTCATATAATTCACCCCTCCACTTT. J is TRBJ1-6 and V is TRBV18; no reliable D call. The CDR3 has 18 amino acids. Germline CDR1 and CDR2: KGHSH and LQKENI. With 2 bases removed from V and 4 bases from J, the gap between germline ends came to 18 bases.

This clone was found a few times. The CDR3 DNA sequence: TGTGCCAGCAGTTACCCCCCGGGAGGGGCCACCGGGGAGCTGTTTTTT. It is translated as CASSYPPGGATGELFF. This chain connects TRBV6-2 or TRBV6-3 to TRBJ2-2, with 8 positions matching TRBD2. The trim removed 2 bases at V and 4 bases at J, leaving 6 bases unmatched. Germline V CDR1 and CDR2: MNHEY, SVGEGT. The CDR3 sequence is 16 residues long.

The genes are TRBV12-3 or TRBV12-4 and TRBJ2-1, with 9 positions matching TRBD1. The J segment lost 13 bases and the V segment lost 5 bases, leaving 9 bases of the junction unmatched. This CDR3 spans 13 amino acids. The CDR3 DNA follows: TGTGCCAGCAGTGTCCGGGACAGGGTTTTTCAGTTCTTC. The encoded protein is CASSVRDRVFQFF.